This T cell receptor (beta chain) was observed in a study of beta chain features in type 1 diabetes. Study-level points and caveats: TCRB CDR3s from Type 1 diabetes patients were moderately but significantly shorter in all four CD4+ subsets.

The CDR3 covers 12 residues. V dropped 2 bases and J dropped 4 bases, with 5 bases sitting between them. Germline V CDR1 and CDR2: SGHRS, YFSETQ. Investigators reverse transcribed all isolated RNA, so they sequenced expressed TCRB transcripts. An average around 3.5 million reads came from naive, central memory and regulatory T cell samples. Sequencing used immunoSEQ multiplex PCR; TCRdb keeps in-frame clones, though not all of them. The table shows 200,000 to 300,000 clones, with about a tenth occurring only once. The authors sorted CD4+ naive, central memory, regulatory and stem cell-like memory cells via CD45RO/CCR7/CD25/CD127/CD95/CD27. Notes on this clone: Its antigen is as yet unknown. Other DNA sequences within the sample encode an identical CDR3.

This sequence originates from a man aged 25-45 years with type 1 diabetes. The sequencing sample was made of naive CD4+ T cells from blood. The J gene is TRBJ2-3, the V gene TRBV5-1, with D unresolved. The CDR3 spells CASSFEADTQYF. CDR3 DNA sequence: TGCGCCAGCAGCTTTGAGGCAGATACGCAGTATTTT.